The rows below give T cell receptor beta chains drawn from one sample of a study of blood T cell repertoires in COVID-19. Assay: immunoSEQ multiplex PCR; the TCRdb copy retains only in-frame clones and omits some. Among some 100,000 clones, approximately 80% were seen once, and the ten largest hold roughly 2.5%. Sequenced input: peripheral blood. These receptors were collected from a man between 45 and 60 years old with acute or convalescent COVID-19. The CDR3 runs from the conserved cysteine through the conserved F or W. The order of the fields is clone size, D gene, J gene, V gene, CDR3 DNA, CDR3 protein. D genes are given only for firm matches. Clone size is stated in some rows and not others, as once, few, many or a class when expanded.

clone size: -; D gene: TRBD1; J gene: TRBJ2-7; V gene: TRBV4-2; CDR3 DNA: TGTGCCAGCAGCGCATCCGGGACAGGGGCCTACGAGCAGTACTTC; CDR3 protein: CASSASGTGAYEQYF
clone size: -; D gene: TRBD2; J gene: TRBJ2-1; V gene: TRBV24-1; CDR3 DNA: TGTGCCACCAGTGTAGCGGGAGGGGCCTTCAATGAGCAGTTCTTC; CDR3 protein: CATSVAGGAFNEQFF
clone size: -; D gene: -; J gene: TRBJ1-4; V gene: TRBV5-1; CDR3 DNA: TGCGCCAGCAGCCCGGGGAATGGTGAAAAACTGTTTTTT; CDR3 protein: CASSPGNGEKLFF
clone size: -; D gene: -; J gene: TRBJ2-7; V gene: TRBV5-5; CDR3 DNA: TGTGCCAGCACCTTTCGAGAGGACAGAGCCTACGAGCAGTACTTC; CDR3 protein: CASTFREDRAYEQYF
clone size: -; D gene: -; J gene: TRBJ1-1; V gene: TRBV4-1; CDR3 DNA: TGCGCCAGCAGCCAAGTTCCCGGTTTCGAAGCTTTCTTT; CDR3 protein: CASSQVPGFEAFF
clone size: few; D gene: TRBD1; J gene: TRBJ2-7; V gene: TRBV6-5; CDR3 DNA: TGTGCCAGCAGGGTTGGACAGGCGTCCTACGAGCAGTACTTC; CDR3 protein: CASRVGQASYEQYF
clone size: few; D gene: TRBD2; J gene: TRBJ2-7; V gene: TRBV10-3; CDR3 DNA: TGTGCCATCAGTGAGTCGGCTAGCGGGACGAACTCCTACGAGCAGTACTTC; CDR3 protein: CAISESASGTNSYEQYF
clone size: -; D gene: -; J gene: TRBJ2-7; V gene: TRBV4-1; CDR3 DNA: TGCGCCAGCAGCCAAGTTCTCTCCCGGCGGGGCACCTACGAGCAGTACTTC; CDR3 protein: CASSQVLSRRGTYEQYF
clone size: -; D gene: TRBD1; J gene: TRBJ1-2; V gene: TRBV7-8; CDR3 DNA: TGTGCCAGCAGCTTAAGAAGGACAGGGGGATTTGTGAGTGGCTACACCTTC; CDR3 protein: CASSLRRTGGFVSGYTF
clone size: -; D gene: -; J gene: TRBJ1-6; V gene: TRBV21-1; CDR3 DNA: TGTGCCAGCAGCCCAAGAGGAGGAAAAGGGGGCAATCCTTCACCCCTCCACTTT; CDR3 protein: CASSPRGGKGGNPSPLHF
clone size: -; D gene: TRBD1; J gene: TRBJ1-1; V gene: TRBV7-9; CDR3 DNA: TGTGCCAGCAGCTTTGGTCAGGGGGGCACTGAAGCTTTCTTT; CDR3 protein: CASSFGQGGTEAFF
clone size: -; D gene: -; J gene: TRBJ2-7; V gene: TRBV5-1; CDR3 DNA: TGCGCCAGCAGCTTGGAGACAGCTGGCTACGAGCAGTACTTC; CDR3 protein: CASSLETAGYEQYF
clone size: few; D gene: -; J gene: TRBJ1-1; V gene: TRBV5-1; CDR3 DNA: TGCGCCAGCAGCTTGAGTGAGGGAATGAACACTGAAGCTTTCTTT; CDR3 protein: CASSLSEGMNTEAFF
clone size: -; D gene: TRBD1; J gene: TRBJ2-7; V gene: TRBV18; CDR3 DNA: TGTGCCAGCTCACCGCAAGAATCGGGACAGCCGCGCGAGCAGTACTTC; CDR3 protein: CASSPQESGQPREQYF
clone size: -; D gene: TRBD1; J gene: TRBJ1-2; V gene: TRBV3-1/TRBV3-2; CDR3 DNA: TGTGCCAGCAGCCCCCGGGACAGGGCCTATGGCTACACCTTC; CDR3 protein: CASSPRDRAYGYTF
clone size: -; D gene: -; J gene: TRBJ2-3; V gene: TRBV13; CDR3 DNA: TGTGCCAGCAGCCTAATCACAGATACGCAGTATTTT; CDR3 protein: CASSLITDTQYF
clone size: -; D gene: TRBD2; J gene: TRBJ2-3; V gene: TRBV10-3; CDR3 DNA: TGTGCCATCAGGCCTAGCGGCCGCCATACGCAGTATTTT; CDR3 protein: CAIRPSGRHTQYF
clone size: few; D gene: TRBD2; J gene: TRBJ2-1; V gene: TRBV11-3; CDR3 DNA: TGTGCCAGCAGCCCGGGACTAGGGGGGCATGAGCAGTTCTTC; CDR3 protein: CASSPGLGGHEQFF
clone size: -; D gene: TRBD1; J gene: TRBJ2-7; V gene: TRBV5-1; CDR3 DNA: TGCGCCAGCAGCTTGGCGGGGGACAGGTCCTACGAGCAGTACTTC; CDR3 protein: CASSLAGDRSYEQYF
clone size: -; D gene: -; J gene: TRBJ1-5; V gene: TRBV30; CDR3 DNA: TGTGCCTGGAGAAGGGGTTGGAATCAGCCCCAGCATTTT; CDR3 protein: CAWRRGWNQPQHF
clone size: -; D gene: -; J gene: TRBJ1-4; V gene: TRBV10-3; CDR3 DNA: TGTGCCACCGGGGGGGCAACTAATGAAAAACTGTTTTTT; CDR3 protein: CATGGATNEKLFF
clone size: few; D gene: -; J gene: TRBJ1-2; V gene: TRBV18; CDR3 DNA: TGTGCCAGCTCACCGACAGTAGCGGAGGGCTACACCTTC; CDR3 protein: CASSPTVAEGYTF
clone size: -; D gene: -; J gene: TRBJ1-1; V gene: TRBV19; CDR3 DNA: TGTGCCAGCAGAAGAGGGACTGAAGCTTTCTTT; CDR3 protein: CASRRGTEAFF
clone size: -; D gene: TRBD1; J gene: TRBJ1-1; V gene: TRBV5-1; CDR3 DNA: TGCGCCAGCAGCTTGGAGCCGACAGGGGGCGAACTAATGAACACTGAAGCTTTCTTT; CDR3 protein: CASSLEPTGGELMNTEAFF
clone size: -; D gene: -; J gene: TRBJ2-7; V gene: TRBV28; CDR3 DNA: TGTGCCAGCAGTCCGCCGGAGCCCTACGAGCAGTACTTC; CDR3 protein: CASSPPEPYEQYF
clone size: -; D gene: TRBD1; J gene: TRBJ1-6; V gene: TRBV11-2; CDR3 DNA: TGTGCCAGCAGCACCTTTGGACAGGGTAATTCACCCCTCCACTTT; CDR3 protein: CASSTFGQGNSPLHF
clone size: -; D gene: -; J gene: TRBJ1-1; V gene: TRBV4-2; CDR3 DNA: TGTGCCAGCAGCCGTCAGGGTGGAATGAACACTGAAGCTTTCTTT; CDR3 protein: CASSRQGGMNTEAFF
clone size: -; D gene: TRBD1; J gene: TRBJ1-1; V gene: TRBV28; CDR3 DNA: TGTGCCACTCTAGACAGGGGGTCCACTGAAGCTTTCTTT; CDR3 protein: CATLDRGSTEAFF
clone size: -; D gene: TRBD1; J gene: TRBJ1-4; V gene: TRBV16; CDR3 DNA: TGTGCCAGCAGCAACAGGGGATCCTCTAATGAAAAACTGTTTTTT; CDR3 protein: CASSNRGSSNEKLFF
clone size: -; D gene: TRBD1; J gene: TRBJ2-1; V gene: TRBV6-5; CDR3 DNA: TGTGCCAGCAGCCTGACAGGGGGGTCCTACAATGAGCAGTTCTTC; CDR3 protein: CASSLTGGSYNEQFF
clone size: few; D gene: TRBD2; J gene: TRBJ2-3; V gene: TRBV6-2/TRBV6-3; CDR3 DNA: TGTGCCAGCAGTTACCCCTCTCGACTAGCGGGGGTCGGAGATACGCAGTATTTT; CDR3 protein: CASSYPSRLAGVGDTQYF
clone size: -; D gene: -; J gene: TRBJ1-5; V gene: TRBV12-3/TRBV12-4; CDR3 DNA: TGTGCCAGCAGATCCCCAAATCAGCCCCAGCATTTT; CDR3 protein: CASRSPNQPQHF
clone size: -; D gene: TRBD1; J gene: TRBJ2-2; V gene: TRBV5-1; CDR3 DNA: TGCGCCAGCAGCTTCGGACAGGGCGGCACCGGGGAGCTGTTTTTT; CDR3 protein: CASSFGQGGTGELFF
clone size: -; D gene: TRBD2; J gene: TRBJ2-3; V gene: TRBV11-2; CDR3 DNA: TGTGCCAGCAGCCCGATTAGCGGGAGGGCCGGAGATACGCAGTATTTT; CDR3 protein: CASSPISGRAGDTQYF
clone size: -; D gene: -; J gene: TRBJ1-6; V gene: TRBV27; CDR3 DNA: TGTGCCAGCAGTTTGGCGGGGCCCTCCTATAATTCACCCCTCCACTTT; CDR3 protein: CASSLAGPSYNSPLHF
clone size: -; D gene: TRBD1; J gene: TRBJ1-4; V gene: TRBV19; CDR3 DNA: TGTGCCAGTAGTATGGCATTCGGGACAGGGTCTGAAAAACTGTTTTTT; CDR3 protein: CASSMAFGTGSEKLFF
clone size: -; D gene: -; J gene: TRBJ2-7; V gene: TRBV29-1; CDR3 DNA: TGCAGCGTTGAAAGTCGACTTTTTCCGAACCCCACACTGTCCTACGAGCAGTACTTC; CDR3 protein: CSVESRLFPNPTLSYEQYF
clone size: -; D gene: -; J gene: TRBJ2-5; V gene: TRBV9; CDR3 DNA: TGTGCCAGCAGCGTAGTGGCAGAGCGGCTGGCGACCCAGTACTTC; CDR3 protein: CASSVVAERLATQYF
clone size: -; D gene: -; J gene: TRBJ1-1; V gene: TRBV19; CDR3 DNA: TGTGCCTCTATGATGGGAGGATCTGAAGCTTTCTTT; CDR3 protein: CASMMGGSEAFF
clone size: -; D gene: -; J gene: TRBJ2-6; V gene: TRBV15; CDR3 DNA: TGTGCCACCAGCAGGCCCTCAGGGGCTGGGGCCAACGTCCTGACTTTC; CDR3 protein: CATSRPSGAGANVLTF
clone size: -; D gene: -; J gene: TRBJ2-7; V gene: TRBV7-2; CDR3 DNA: TGTGCCAGCCCAGGTCCTGATCGTCCCTACGAGCAGTACTTC; CDR3 protein: CASPGPDRPYEQYF
clone size: -; D gene: TRBD2; J gene: TRBJ2-5; V gene: TRBV5-1; CDR3 DNA: TGCGCCAGCAGCTCCATAGCGGGGGGCAGAGAGACCCAGTACTTC; CDR3 protein: CASSSIAGGRETQYF
clone size: -; D gene: -; J gene: TRBJ1-1; V gene: TRBV5-1; CDR3 DNA: TGCGCCAGCAGCTCCCAGGGCCAGAACACTGAAGCTTTCTTT; CDR3 protein: CASSSQGQNTEAFF
clone size: -; D gene: TRBD2; J gene: TRBJ2-5; V gene: TRBV6-1; CDR3 DNA: TGTGCCAGCAGTGAATGGGAGGGGCAAGAGACCCAGTACTTC; CDR3 protein: CASSEWEGQETQYF
clone size: -; D gene: TRBD2; J gene: TRBJ2-1; V gene: TRBV10-2; CDR3 DNA: TGCGCCAGCAGTGAGTTGACTAGCGGGGGGGTGGACAATGAGCAGTTCTTC; CDR3 protein: CASSELTSGGVDNEQFF
clone size: -; D gene: TRBD1; J gene: TRBJ2-7; V gene: TRBV5-1; CDR3 DNA: TGCGCCAGCAGCTCCGGGACAGGGACCTACGAGCAGTACTTC; CDR3 protein: CASSSGTGTYEQYF
clone size: once; D gene: TRBD2; J gene: TRBJ2-5; V gene: TRBV7-9; CDR3 DNA: TGTGCCAGCAGCTCTATAGCGGGAGGGGGCCAAGAGACCCAGTACTTC; CDR3 protein: CASSSIAGGGQETQYF
clone size: -; D gene: -; J gene: TRBJ1-4; V gene: TRBV15; CDR3 DNA: TGTGCCACCAGCCGGGGGGCGGGACCAACTAATGAAAAACTGTTTTTT; CDR3 protein: CATSRGAGPTNEKLFF
clone size: once; D gene: TRBD1; J gene: TRBJ2-2; V gene: TRBV19; CDR3 DNA: TGTGCCAGTACCACACAGGGGAACGGGGAGCTGTTTTTT; CDR3 protein: CASTTQGNGELFF
clone size: few; D gene: -; J gene: TRBJ1-5; V gene: TRBV6-5; CDR3 DNA: TGTGCCAGCAGGCGGGACCGATCTGAGTATTTT; CDR3 protein: CASRRDRSEYF
clone size: -; D gene: -; J gene: TRBJ2-5; V gene: TRBV5-1; CDR3 DNA: TGCGCCAGCAGCTTGGTCCCAGGAAACAGGGGGGGCCAAGAGACCCAGTACTTC; CDR3 protein: CASSLVPGNRGGQETQYF
clone size: -; D gene: -; J gene: TRBJ1-1; V gene: TRBV11-2; CDR3 DNA: TGTGCCAGCAGCCCTGGGCAGGGGTCAACGGACACTGAAGCTTTCTTT; CDR3 protein: CASSPGQGSTDTEAFF
clone size: -; D gene: -; J gene: TRBJ1-2; V gene: TRBV19; CDR3 DNA: TGTGCCAGTACTCCGGAGTACAGGGTCCACTATGGCTACATCTTC; CDR3 protein: CASTPEYRVHYGYIF
clone size: -; D gene: TRBD1; J gene: TRBJ2-5; V gene: TRBV10-1; CDR3 DNA: TGCGCCAGCAGCCGAGGGACAGGGAAAGAGACCCAGTACTTC; CDR3 protein: CASSRGTGKETQYF